The 24 T cell receptor beta chains below come from one sample, sequenced in a study of blood T cell repertoires in COVID-19. The protocol was immunoSEQ multiplex PCR, while the TCRdb copy is restricted to in-frame clones and leaves out a portion. The sample holds a few hundred thousand clones, 75% to 90% seen once. The sequencing sample was made of PBMCs or T cells enriched from blood (not recorded which). These receptors were collected from a man aged 40-49 years who had recovered from COVID-19.

The V call is TRBV7-9, the J call TRBJ2-1; TRBD2 matches at 7 bases. The CDR3 loop spans 15 amino acids. Germline V gene data show CDR1 as SEHNR and CDR2 as FQNEAQ (reference sequence). Trimming at V came to 3 bases and at J to 7 bases, leaving 9 bases not matched to a gene. Here the CDR3 DNA reads TGTGCCAGCAGCTTGGGGACCAGCGGGAAAAATGAGCAGTTCTTC. It yields the protein CASSLGTSGKNEQFF.

The rearrangement links TRBV30 to TRBJ1-6; D is unresolved. Trimming took off 0 bases at V and 2 bases at J, with 17 bases between the two ends. Germline V gene data show CDR1 as GTSNPN and CDR2 as SVGIG (reference sequence). The CDR3 covers 18 residues. The CDR3 loop is CAWSVQGRRGTYNSPLHF. CDR3 nucleotide sequence: TGTGCCTGGAGTGTACAAGGGAGGAGAGGAACCTATAATTCACCCCTCCACTTT. Full variable domain (remainder filled in from reference TRBV30 and TRBJ1-6): SQTIHQWPATLVQPVGSPLSLECTVEGTSNPNLYWYRQAAGRGLQLLFYSVGIGQISSEVPQNLSASRPQDRQFILSSKKLLLSDSGFYLCAWSVQGRRGTYNSPLHFGNGTRLTVT.

This clone has only one observation. The rearrangement links TRBV7-3 to TRBJ2-7, with D possibly being TRBD2 (6 bases). The CDR3 contains 15 residues. Trimming took 5 bases from V and 5 from J, leaving 19 bases between them. The germline V gene encodes CDR1 SGHTA and CDR2 FQGTGA. CDR3 residues: CASSPSGGIPHEQYF. The CDR3 region has the DNA TGTGCCAGCAGCCCCTCCGGAGGGATCCCCCACGAGCAGTACTTC. Combining the CDR3 with reference TRBV7-3 and TRBJ2-7 gives the whole variable domain GAGVSQTPSNKVTEKGKYVELRCDPISGHTALYWYRQSLGQGPEFLIYFQGTGAADDSGLPNDRFFAVRPEGSVSTLKIQRTERGDSAVYLCASSPSGGIPHEQYFGPGTRLTVT.

This chain connects TRBV5-8 to TRBJ2-3, with 13 nucleotides matching TRBD2. V shed 4 bases and J 6 bases; nucleotides not matched to a gene: 8. Germline V lookup: CDR1 SGHTS, CDR2 YDEGEE. The CDR3 is 16 amino acids. CDR3 protein: CASSIGTSGISDTQYF. The CDR3 bases are TGTGCCAGCAGCATCGGGACTAGCGGGATCAGTGATACGCAGTATTTT.

This clone was observed a single time. The rearrangement links TRBV6-6 to TRBJ1-6; TRBD1 matches at 8 bases. The CDR3 is 14 amino acids. The V segment lost 6 bases and the J segment 8 bases; nucleotides outside the gene matches: 6. The V gene's germline CDR1 is MNHNY and CDR2 SVGAGI (reference sequence). The chain's CDR3 is CASRFDRGYSPLHF. CDR3 nucleotide sequence: TGTGCCAGCAGATTTGACAGGGGTTATTCACCCCTCCACTTT.

The rearrangement links TRBV10-2 to TRBJ2-1; D gene ambiguous. The CDR3 is 10 residues long. CDR1 WSHSY and CDR2 SAAADI come from the germline V gene. The ends were cut back, 7 bases at V and 6 bases at J, with 4 bases in the middle. The CDR3 loop reads CASNLNEQFF. The CDR3 DNA sequence: TGCGCCAGCAATCTCAATGAGCAGTTCTTC.

This clone was seen a single time. CDR3 DNA: TGTGCCACCAGCAGAGAGTCTCAGTATGGCTACACCTTC. It is translated as CATSRESQYGYTF. The chain joins TRBV15 to TRBJ1-2; D remains ambiguous. The CDR3 spans 13 residues. V was trimmed by 0 bases and J by 5 bases, leaving 7 bases between them. Germline V CDR1 and CDR2: LNHNV, YYDKDF (reference sequence).

The V gene is TRBV28, the J gene TRBJ2-2; possible D gene TRBD2, 6 bases. This CDR3 spans 15 amino acids. V was cut by 7 bases and J by 4 bases, with 16 bases left in between. Germline V gene sequence: CDR1 MDHEN, CDR2 SYDVKM. CDR3 nucleotides: TGTGCCAGCACTTCTGGCGGGGTTGGCACCGGGGAGCTGTTTTTT. This sequence encodes CASTSGGVGTGELFF.

The J gene is TRBJ1-5, the V gene TRBV3-1 (or the pseudogene TRBV3-2); no reliable D call. Trimming cost V 1 base and J 3 bases, with 10 bases left between them. Germline loops: CDR1 LGHDT, CDR2 YNNKEL (reference sequence). The CDR3 runs 15 residues. CDR3 amino acids: CASSQASGFNQPQHF. CDR3 bases: TGTGCCAGCAGCCAAGCTTCAGGTTTCAATCAGCCCCAGCATTTT.

The chain uses TRBV18 and TRBJ1-5, with 8 bases matching TRBD1. The J segment lost 1 base and the V segment lost 6 bases, leaving 2 bases of the junction unmatched. Per the germline V gene, CDR1 is KGHSH and CDR2 is LQKENI. The CDR3 totals 14 residues. In nucleotides, the CDR3 is TGTGCCAGCTCGAGACAGGGGAGCAATCAGCCCCAGCATTTT. The encoded protein is CASSRQGSNQPQHF.

On this clone itself: Other DNA sequences in the same sample also yield this CDR3. The V and J genes are TRBV6-5 and TRBJ2-7; the match to TRBD2 covers 12 bases. The J segment lost 4 bases and the V segment lost 0 bases, leaving 1 base of the junction unmatched. The germline V gene encodes CDR1 MNHEY and CDR2 SVGAGI. The CDR3 contains 15 residues. Here the CDR3 DNA reads TGTGCCAGCAGTTACTCGACTAGCGGGAGTTACGAGCAGTACTTC. Amino acid sequence: CASSYSTSGSYEQYF.

The chain uses TRBV29-1 and TRBJ2-5, with D maybe TRBD1 (6 bases). CDR1 is SQVTM, CDR2 ANQGSEA, per germline. The CDR3 loop spans 13 amino acids. V gave up 4 bases and J gave up 4 bases, with 13 bases separating them. The CDR3 DNA follows: TGCAGCGTTGCTAAACAGGGTAGAGAGACCCAGTACTTC. This encodes CSVAKQGRETQYF.

This chain joins TRBV5-1 and TRBJ2-2; D is uncertain. Trimming shortened V by 2 bases and J by 4 bases, and 12 bases separated the two germline ends. CDR3 length: 15 residues. Germline lookup yields CDR1 SGHRS and CDR2 YFSETQ. CDR3 coding DNA: TGCGCCAGCAGCTTCGCCCAATTCGGCACCGGGGAGCTGTTTTTT. Amino acids: CASSFAQFGTGELFF.

The chain has TRBV21-1 and TRBJ2-1; the tabulated D call, TRBD2, remains unverified against the DNA. TRBV21-1 is flagged as a pseudogene. The CDR3 covers 17 residues. CDR3 coding DNA: TGTGCCAGCAGCCACCTCTTGGGGACTAGCCGATACAATGAGCAGTTCTTC. It codes for CASSHLLGTSRYNEQFF.

The chain uses TRBV5-5 and TRBJ1-1; perhaps TRBD1 as D (6 bases). CDR1 is SGHKS and CDR2 is YYEKEE in the germline V gene (reference sequence). The CDR3 covers 12 residues. V was cut by 5 bases and J by 3 bases, with 8 bases left in between. In DNA, the CDR3 is TGTGCCAGCAGTTCAGGGGACACTGAAGCTTTCTTT. Encoded protein: CASSSGDTEAFF.

V gene TRBV28 combines with J gene TRBJ1-5; D unclear. CDR3 size: 12 residues. Trimming shortened V by 5 bases and J by 7 bases, and 9 bases separated the two germline ends. From germline, CDR1 is MDHEN and CDR2 SYDVKM. The CDR3 loop reads CASSALSQPQHF. The CDR3 coding sequence is TGTGCCAGCAGTGCGTTAAGCCAGCCCCAGCATTTT.

This sequence joins TRBV9 and TRBJ1-2; 9 bases map to TRBD1. Trimming cost V 3 bases and J 5 bases; bases outside gene matches: 8. Germline values: CDR1 SGDLS, CDR2 YYNGEE. This CDR3 contains 15 residues. CDR3 in amino acids: CASSAPDRGGYGYTF. The CDR3 DNA sequence: TGTGCCAGCAGCGCGCCGGACAGGGGCGGGTATGGCTACACCTTC. The full variable domain, its missing parts supplied by reference TRBV9 and TRBJ1-2, is DSGVTQTPKHLITATGQRVTLRCSPRSGDLSVYWYQQSLDQGLQFLIQYYNGEERAKGNILERFSAQQFPDLHSELNLSSLELGDSALYFCASSAPDRGGYGYTFGSGTRLTVV.

The rearrangement joins TRBV6-1 to TRBJ1-5; D ambiguous. Trimming took 1 base from V and 0 from J, leaving 16 bases between them. The germline V gene encodes CDR1 MNHNS and CDR2 SASEGT. The CDR3 runs to 18 residues. CDR3 nucleotides: TGTGCCAGCAGTGAAGACAGCCTCGAACCCTATAGCAATCAGCCCCAGCATTTT. It specifies CASSEDSLEPYSNQPQHF.

This clone was counted a single time. A junction end diverges from the germline sequence, so it may reflect a read error. This chain joins TRBV5-6 and TRBJ1-6; 8 bases match TRBD1. Looked up from germline, CDR1 is SGHDT and CDR2 is YYEEEE. The CDR3 is made up of 12 amino acids. CDR3 sequence reads: CASSVGQGPLHF. The CDR3 coding sequence is TGTGCCAGCAGCGTCGGACAGGGACCCCTACACTTT.

CDR3 sequence: CAWTKQGDTQYF. The CDR3 DNA sequence: TGTGCCTGGACTAAACAGGGGGATACGCAGTATTTT. This chain connects TRBV30 to TRBJ2-3; 7 bases align to TRBD1. V lost 4 bases, J lost 6 bases, and 4 bases stayed unmatched. Germline lookup yields CDR1 GTSNPN and CDR2 SVGIG (reference sequence). The CDR3 contains 12 residues. The variable domain in full, with the rest retrieved from reference TRBV30 and TRBJ2-3, is SQTIHQWPATLVQPVGSPLSLECTVEGTSNPNLYWYRQAAGRGLQLLFYSVGIGQISSEVPQNLSASRPQDRQFILSSKKLLLSDSGFYLCAWTKQGDTQYFGPGTRLTVL.

V is TRBV5-1 and J is TRBJ2-5, with 7 bases fitting TRBD2. This CDR3 spans 14 amino acids. With 7 bases clipped from V and 2 bases from J, the junction kept 8 bases outside the gene matches. Germline V CDR1 and CDR2: SGHRS, YFSETQ. In DNA, the CDR3 is TGCGCCAGCGGTGGGGAGGGGAGACAAGAGACCCAGTACTTC. Protein product: CASGGEGRQETQYF.

The chain couples TRBV6-5 to TRBJ1-1; D gene unclear. V lost 5 bases to trimming and J lost 0 bases, with 7 bases between them. This CDR3 spans 13 amino acids. CDR1 MNHEY and CDR2 SVGAGI come from the germline V gene. Here the CDR3 reads CASSPKLNTEAFF. CDR3 sequence (DNA): TGTGCCAGCAGTCCAAAATTGAACACTGAAGCTTTCTTT.

This clone was seen only once. The chain carries TRBV5-1 and TRBJ1-3; D ambiguous. V dropped 2 bases and J dropped 0 bases, with 9 bases sitting between them. The CDR3 runs 15 residues. Germline values: CDR1 SGHRS, CDR2 YFSETQ. The CDR3 DNA reads as TGCGCCAGCAGCTTCGACGGGTACTCTGGAAACACCATATATTTT. Translating it yields CASSFDGYSGNTIYF.

The V and J genes are TRBV9 and TRBJ2-3; D remains ambiguous. Trimming took off 8 bases at V and 2 bases at J, with 12 bases between the two ends. Germline V gene sequence: CDR1 SGDLS, CDR2 YYNGEE. The CDR3 length is 13 residues. The CDR3 is CASDRGTTDTQYF. The DNA for the CDR3 is TGTGCCAGTGATAGAGGCACCACAGATACGCAGTATTTT. Supplemented by reference TRBV9 and TRBJ2-3, the full variable domain reads DSGVTQTPKHLITATGQRVTLRCSPRSGDLSVYWYQQSLDQGLQFLIQYYNGEERAKGNILERFSAQQFPDLHSELNLSSLELGDSALYFCASDRGTTDTQYFGPGTRLTVL.